This is a list of T cell receptor beta chains from one sample in a study of T cell responses to AZD1222 COVID-19 vaccine. The repertoire was sequenced with immunoSEQ multiplex PCR; TCRdb's copy has only in-frame clones and lacks some. Of around 150,000 clones detected, around nine tenths appear once; the ten largest clones hold around 5.5%. Sequencing used peripheral blood, obtained on day 0 of AZD1222 vaccination. The receptor source for this set is an adult in good health. CDR3s include the opening cysteine and the closing phenylalanine or tryptophan. A D gene is named only where the DNA matches it firmly. Rows give clone size only sometimes, using once, few, many, or a class for an expanded clone.

j_gene | v_gene | d_gene | abundance | CDR3nt | CDR3aa
TRBJ2-1 | TRBV9 | . | . | TGTGCCAGCAGCGTCTCAGAAAACAATGAGCAGTTCTTC | CASSVSENNEQFF
TRBJ1-2 | TRBV25-1 | . | few | TGTGCCAGCAGTGACCGGGGTTGGTATGGCTACACCTTC | CASSDRGWYGYTF
TRBJ1-2 | TRBV3-1/TRBV3-2 | TRBD1 | . | TGTGCCAGCAGCCCCCCCCTCGGACAGGTTCTCGTCTATGGCTACACCTTC | CASSPPLGQVLVYGYTF
TRBJ1-6 | TRBV5-1 | TRBD1 | . | TGCGCCAGCAGCCCTGGGACAGCCGATAATTCACCCCTCCACTTT | CASSPGTADNSPLHF
TRBJ1-1 | TRBV10-2 | . | . | TGCGCCAGCAAACAGGACAGGAACACTGAAGCTTTCTTT | CASKQDRNTEAFF
TRBJ1-2 | TRBV19 | TRBD1 | . | TGTGCCAGTAGTTCGCCGGGACAGAAGTATGGCTACACCTTC | CASSSPGQKYGYTF
TRBJ1-2 | TRBV10-3 | . | . | TGTGCCATCAGTGGGATGTTGGGGAATCATGGCTACACCTTC | CAISGMLGNHGYTF
TRBJ1-1 | TRBV7-8 | TRBD1 | . | TGTGCCAGCAGTACCGGACAGGGGAACATGAACACTGAAGCTTTCTTT | CASSTGQGNMNTEAFF
TRBJ1-5 | TRBV5-4 | . | once | TGTGCCAGCAGCTTGGAACCCAATCAGCCCCAGCATTTT | CASSLEPNQPQHF
TRBJ2-5 | TRBV29-1 | TRBD2 | . | TGCAGCGTGGGGACTAGCGGGAGTTACGAGACCCAGTACTTC | CSVGTSGSYETQYF
TRBJ1-2 | TRBV5-4 | TRBD1 | . | TGTGCCAGCAGCTTCCCGGACAGGGGGAATGGCTACACCTTC | CASSFPDRGNGYTF
TRBJ1-6 | TRBV6-5 | . | once | TGTGCCAGCAGTCCGCAGGGAGGAGATTCACCCCTCCACTTT | CASSPQGGDSPLHF
TRBJ1-4 | TRBV19 | . | . | TGTGCCAGTACAAATTTGGTTGGTCTCCGGGCAAGTGAAAAACTGTTTTTT | CASTNLVGLRASEKLFF
TRBJ1-5 | TRBV5-8 | . | . | TGTGCCAGCAGCGGGGAGCTGGACCCATACAATCAGCCCCAGCATTTT | CASSGELDPYNQPQHF
TRBJ2-7 | TRBV15 | TRBD1 | . | TGTGCCACTTCGGACAGGAGTTACGAGCAGTACTTC | CATSDRSYEQYF
TRBJ1-2 | TRBV27 | . | . | TGTGCCAGCAGCAGTTTAACTAATCCTGGCTACACCTTC | CASSSLTNPGYTF
TRBJ2-7 | TRBV4-2 | . | . | TGTGCCAGCAGCCAAGAAGGGCAGATTAACGGCAGGCAGTACTTC | CASSQEGQINGRQYF
TRBJ2-7 | TRBV10-3 | . | . | TGTGCCATCTTTCCAGGGGAAGGCGAGCAGTACTTC | CAIFPGEGEQYF
TRBJ2-7 | TRBV29-1 | TRBD2 | . | TGCAGCGTTGGGACTAGCGGGGCCCTGGGGCAGTACTTC | CSVGTSGALGQYF
TRBJ1-3 | TRBV29-1 | . | . | TGCAGCGTTGAAGTCTCGGGGGCTGGAAACACCATATATTTT | CSVEVSGAGNTIYF
TRBJ1-2 | TRBV19 | TRBD1 | once | TGTGCCAGTAGTATAGATATCCTCCCCGGCAGGGGGCGCGACGGCTACACCTTC | CASSIDILPGRGRDGYTF
TRBJ2-3 | TRBV9 | TRBD2 | once | TGTGCCAGCAGCGTTGGCCGGACTAGCTACACAGATACGCAGTATTTT | CASSVGRTSYTDTQYF
TRBJ2-2 | TRBV11-2 | . | . | TGTGCCAGCAGCGGGTGGGGAACGACGAACACCGGGGAGCTGTTTTTT | CASSGWGTTNTGELFF
TRBJ2-7 | TRBV11-2 | . | . | TGTGCCAGCAGCTTAAGGGGCAGCACCTACGAGCAGTACTTC | CASSLRGSTYEQYF
TRBJ2-3 | TRBV4-2 | TRBD2 | . | TGTGCCAGCAGCCAGCTAGCGGGGGTGACAGATACGCAGTATTTT | CASSQLAGVTDTQYF
TRBJ2-7 | TRBV4-2 | TRBD2 | . | TGTGCCAGCAGCCAATTTCTTGGGGCTAGCGGGAGGACCTACGAGCAGTACTTC | CASSQFLGASGRTYEQYF
TRBJ2-2 | TRBV12-3/TRBV12-4 | . | . | TGTGCCAGCAGCCAATCCAGCGGGGAGCTGTTTTTT | CASSQSSGELFF
TRBJ2-1 | TRBV5-4 | TRBD2 | . | TGTGCCAGCTCAGCGGGAGGTGCTTTTGGGAATGAGCAGTTCTTC | CASSAGGAFGNEQFF
TRBJ2-5 | TRBV7-6 | . | few | TGTGCCAGCAGCCCCCGGAGTGACGAGATACAAGAGACCCAGTACTTC | CASSPRSDEIQETQYF
TRBJ1-5 | TRBV18 | . | . | TGTGCCAGCTCACCGGGCAGGTCCTTGAAGGGCAATCAGCCCCAGCATTTT | CASSPGRSLKGNQPQHF
TRBJ1-2 | TRBV28 | . | once | TGTGCCACCACCAACTATGGCTACACCTTC | CATTNYGYTF
TRBJ2-5 | TRBV14 | TRBD1 | . | TGTGCCAGCAGCTTAAGGGGAACCAGACAGGGCCAAGAGACCCAGTACTTC | CASSLRGTRQGQETQYF
TRBJ2-7 | TRBV29-1 | . | . | TGCAGCGCCCTGCTAGGCTACGAGCAGTACTTC | CSALLGYEQYF
TRBJ1-1 | TRBV2 | TRBD1 | . | TGTGCCAGCAGAAGGACAGGTCCTAACACTGAAGCTTTCTTT | CASRRTGPNTEAFF
TRBJ1-4 | TRBV19 | TRBD1 | . | TGTGCCAGTAGTGCTCCGGGACAGATTAATGAAAAACTGTTTTTT | CASSAPGQINEKLFF
TRBJ1-4 | TRBV28 | TRBD1 | . | TGTGCCAGCAGCCCATGGACAGGGGGCAGTGTTAATGAAAAACTGTTTTTT | CASSPWTGGSVNEKLFF
TRBJ1-2 | TRBV5-1 | TRBD1 | . | TGCGCCAGCAGTCTGTCAGGGGGTAATAATGGCTACACCTTC | CASSLSGGNNGYTF
TRBJ2-2 | TRBV11-3 | . | . | TGTGCCAGCAGCTTAGATTACTGGCACAAAAACTACACCGGGGAGCTGTTTTTT | CASSLDYWHKNYTGELFF
TRBJ1-2 | TRBV27 | TRBD1 | . | TGTGCCAGCAGTCCCCAGGGGGCGCGTCGCTATGGCTACACCTTC | CASSPQGARRYGYTF
TRBJ2-7 | TRBV4-3 | . | . | TGCGCCAGCAGCCAAGACAACAGGGTTAGGTACGAGCAGTACTTC | CASSQDNRVRYEQYF
TRBJ2-1 | TRBV19 | . | . | TGTGCCAGCATTGCTGGCTGGGGCCGCAATGAGCAGTTCTTC | CASIAGWGRNEQFF